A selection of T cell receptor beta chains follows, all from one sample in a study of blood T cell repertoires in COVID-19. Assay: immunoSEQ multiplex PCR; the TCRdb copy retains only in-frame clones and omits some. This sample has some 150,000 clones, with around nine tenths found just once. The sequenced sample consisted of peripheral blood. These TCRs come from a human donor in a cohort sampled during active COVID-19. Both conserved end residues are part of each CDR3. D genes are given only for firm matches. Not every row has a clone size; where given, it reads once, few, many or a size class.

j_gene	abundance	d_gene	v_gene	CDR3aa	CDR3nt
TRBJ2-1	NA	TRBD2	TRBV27	CASSLSGTRPYEQFF	TGTGCCAGCAGTTTATCTGGGACTAGGCCCTATGAGCAGTTCTTC
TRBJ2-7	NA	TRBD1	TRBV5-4	CASSLRDRDNEQYF	TGTGCCAGCAGCTTGCGGGACAGGGACAACGAGCAGTACTTC
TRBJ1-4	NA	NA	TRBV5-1	CASSLEPANSKEKLFF	TGCGCCAGCAGCTTGGAACCCGCGAACTCCAAAGAAAAACTGTTTTTT
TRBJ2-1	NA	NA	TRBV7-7	CASSLGSFSYNEQFF	TGTGCTAGCAGCTTAGGCAGTTTCTCCTACAATGAGCAGTTCTTC
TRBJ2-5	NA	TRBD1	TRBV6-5	CASSSVGTVQETQYF	TGTGCCAGCAGTTCGGTTGGGACAGTACAAGAGACCCAGTACTTC
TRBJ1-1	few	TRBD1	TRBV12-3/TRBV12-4	CASSTGVSEAFF	TGTGCCAGCTCCACAGGGGTCTCTGAAGCTTTCTTT
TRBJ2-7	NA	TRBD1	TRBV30	CAWSPGQTYEQYF	TGTGCCTGGAGTCCGGGACAGACCTACGAGCAGTACTTC
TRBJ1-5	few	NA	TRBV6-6	CASSLDTVAHF	TGTGCCAGCAGTTTGGACACCGTGGCGCATTTT
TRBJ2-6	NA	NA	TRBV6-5	CASGDSGANVLTF	TGTGCCTCGGGGGACTCTGGGGCCAACGTCCTGACTTTC
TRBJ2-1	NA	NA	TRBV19	CASRTSGPSYNEQFF	TGTGCCAGTAGGACGTCAGGGCCCTCCTACAATGAGCAGTTCTTC
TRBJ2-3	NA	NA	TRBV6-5	CATHPHGGTDTQYF	TGTGCCACCCACCCCCACGGGGGTACAGATACGCAGTATTTT
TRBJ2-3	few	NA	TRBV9	CASSVHLGEGTDTQYF	TGTGCCAGCAGCGTCCATTTGGGAGAGGGCACAGATACGCAGTATTTT
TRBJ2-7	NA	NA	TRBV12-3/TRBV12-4	CASSFSISYEQYF	TGTGCCAGCAGTTTTAGTATTTCCTACGAGCAGTACTTC
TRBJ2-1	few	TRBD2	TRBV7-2	CASRPTGGPYNEQFF	TGTGCCAGCAGACCTACGGGGGGGCCTTACAATGAGCAGTTCTTC
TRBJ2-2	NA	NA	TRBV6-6	CASRSRTDTGELFF	TGTGCCAGCAGGTCGCGGACAGACACCGGGGAGCTGTTTTTT
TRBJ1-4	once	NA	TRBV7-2	CASSSLGGGWERLFF	TGTGCCAGCAGCTCCCTTGGAGGCGGATGGGAGAGACTGTTTTTT
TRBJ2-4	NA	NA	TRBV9	CASSVAGGDVAKNIQYF	TGTGCCAGCAGCGTAGCAGGCGGGGATGTAGCCAAAAACATTCAGTACTTC
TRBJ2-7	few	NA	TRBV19	CASSIRGGSGYEQYF	TGTGCCAGTAGTATACGCGGAGGATCGGGCTACGAGCAGTACTTC
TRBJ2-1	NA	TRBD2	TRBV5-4	CASSPTSGSPNEQFF	TGTGCCAGCAGCCCGACTAGCGGGAGCCCCAATGAGCAGTTCTTC
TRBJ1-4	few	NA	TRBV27	CASSFWGTNEKLFF	TGTGCCAGCAGTTTCTGGGGCACTAATGAAAAACTGTTTTTT
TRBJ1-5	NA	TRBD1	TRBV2	CASSEPPFGQGSPQPQHF	TGTGCCAGCAGTGAACCTCCATTCGGACAGGGATCCCCTCAGCCCCAGCATTTT
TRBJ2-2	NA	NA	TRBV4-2	CASSQDPPGINTGELFF	TGTGCCAGCAGCCAAGATCCCCCCGGGATCAACACCGGGGAGCTGTTTTTT
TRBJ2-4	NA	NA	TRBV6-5	CASSPGNLGIQYF	TGTGCCAGCAGTCCCGGGAACCTAGGCATTCAGTACTTC